One sample yielded the 23 T cell receptor beta chains listed below, sequenced in a study of shared clonotypes between healthy human individuals. Clones were read by immunoSEQ multiplex PCR, and TCRdb kept only the in-frame ones, dropping some. The table includes millions of clones, 90% to 95% detected once. Sequenced material: naive CD4+ T cells sorted from blood. Regarding subset: CD45RA+ positively selected. The receptors originated from a man between 18 and 35 years old in good health.

The chain uses TRBV12-1 and TRBJ2-5; the table gives TRBD2 as D, unverified against the DNA. TRBV12-1 is a recognized pseudogene. This CDR3 has 11 residues. CDR3 in amino acids: CAAMGAGTQYF. The CDR3 DNA reads TGTGCCGCAATGGGCGCGGGGACCCAGTACTTC.

The chain couples TRBV19 to TRBJ1-6; D might be TRBD1 (5 bases). Germline assignment: CDR1 LNHDA and CDR2 SQIVND (reference sequence). The ends were cut back, 3 bases at V and 7 bases at J, with 13 bases in the middle. This CDR3 has 15 residues. Here the CDR3 reads CASSILEGMNSPLHF. CDR3 nucleotide sequence: TGTGCCAGTAGTATCCTTGAGGGGATGAATTCACCCCTCCACTTT.

The chain couples TRBV11-2 to TRBJ2-7, with 7 positions matching TRBD1. V lost 5 bases and J lost 5; bases outside the gene matches: 15. This CDR3 comprises 16 residues. The germline V gene encodes CDR1 SGHAT and CDR2 FQNNGV. Here the CDR3 DNA reads TGTGCCAGCAGCCGAGTCCGGGCAGGGGGAAAAAACGAGCAGTACTTC. Residues: CASSRVRAGGKNEQYF.

V usage is TRBV9 and J usage is TRBJ2-7; the match to TRBD2 covers 7 bases. With V trimmed by 4 bases and J by 3 bases, 4 bases remained unmatched. The CDR3 runs 13 residues. The V gene's germline CDR1 is SGDLS and CDR2 YYNGEE. This chain's CDR3 is CASSRGVFYEQYF. The CDR3 DNA sequence: TGTGCCAGCAGCCGGGGGGTATTCTACGAGCAGTACTTC.

The chain combines TRBV2 with TRBJ2-4; D could derive from TRBD1 or TRBD2 (6 bases each). CDR3 length equals 12 residues. The germline gives CDR1 SNHLY, CDR2 FYNNEI. Trimming took 10 bases from V and 6 from J, leaving 13 bases between them. In nucleotides, the CDR3 is TGTGCCACCAGACGGGGGCCAAACATTCAGTACTTC. This gives the protein CATRRGPNIQYF.

The rearrangement uses TRBV2 and TRBJ2-7, with TRBD1 identical over 10 bases. Germline-derived CDR1 and CDR2 are SNHLY and FYNNEI. Unmatched junction bases numbered 14, after V lost 10 bases and J lost 2 bases. This CDR3 has 16 residues. The CDR3 region has the DNA TGTGCCACCTCGGACAGGGGGTCAATCTTTCCCTACGAGCAGTACTTC. Translation: CATSDRGSIFPYEQYF.

The chain joins TRBV6-5 to TRBJ2-1, with a possible D match to TRBD2 (6 bases). The CDR3 length is 14 residues. CDR1 MNHEY and CDR2 SVGAGI come from the germline V gene. V was pared by 1 base and J by 9 bases, with 13 bases between. CDR3 residues: CASSYLKSGGEQFF. The DNA of the CDR3 is TGTGCCAGCAGTTACTTGAAGTCCGGGGGTGAGCAGTTCTTC.

V usage is TRBV2 and J usage is TRBJ2-7, with TRBD1 matching over 7 bases. The germline gives CDR1 SNHLY, CDR2 FYNNEI. Trimming at V came to 7 bases and at J to 7 bases, leaving 13 bases not matched to a gene. The CDR3 sequence is 14 residues long. The CDR3 loop reads CASKGTANKGEQYF. The DNA for the CDR3 is TGTGCCAGCAAAGGGACAGCCAACAAGGGGGAGCAGTACTTC.

The chain combines TRBV7-3 with TRBJ2-3, with TRBD2 matching over 14 bases. Trimming at V came to 2 bases and at J to 8 bases, leaving 0 bases not matched to a gene. Germline V CDR1 and CDR2: SGHTA, FQGTGA. This CDR3 has 14 residues. The CDR3 sequence is CASSLGLAGGTQYF. The DNA for the CDR3 is TGTGCCAGCAGCTTAGGACTAGCGGGGGGTACGCAGTATTTT. The full variable domain, its missing parts supplied by reference TRBV7-3 and TRBJ2-3, is GAGVSQTPSNKVTEKGKYVELRCDPISGHTALYWYRQSLGQGPEFLIYFQGTGAADDSGLPNDRFFAVRPEGSVSTLKIQRTERGDSAVYLCASSLGLAGGTQYFGPGTRLTVL.

This chain uses TRBV30 with TRBJ1-5; 7 bases match TRBD1. The trim removed 1 base at V and 7 bases at J, leaving 10 bases unmatched. CDR3 length equals 15 residues. Germline CDR1 reads GTSNPN; CDR2 reads SVGIG (reference sequence). As DNA, the CDR3 is TGTGCCTGGAGTGCAGACAGGGTTGGTGGGCAGCCCCAGCATTTT. Its translation is CAWSADRVGGQPQHF.

The chain links TRBV27 to TRBJ2-7; the D gene is possibly TRBD1 (6 bases). Trimming shortened V by 5 bases and J by 0 bases, and 11 bases separated the two germline ends. Germline CDR1 and CDR2: MNHEY and SMNVEV (reference sequence). CDR3 size: 14 residues. The CDR3 nucleotides read TGTGCCAGCAGTATAAAGGACAGCTCCTACGAGCAGTACTTC. Translated, it gives CASSIKDSSYEQYF.

V and J are TRBV5-1 and TRBJ1-6, with 10 nucleotides matching TRBD1. V lost 4 bases to trimming and J lost 8 bases; unmatched junction nucleotides: 0. The germline V gene encodes CDR1 SGHRS and CDR2 YFSETQ. This CDR3 comprises 13 residues. The CDR3: CASSGTGDSPLHF. The CDR3 DNA follows: TGCGCCAGCAGCGGGACAGGGGATTCACCCCTCCACTTT. Full variable domain (remainder filled in from reference TRBV5-1 and TRBJ1-6): KAGVTQTPRYLIKTRGQQVTLSCSPISGHRSVSWYQQTPGQGLQFLFEYFSETQRNKGNFPGRFSGRQFSNSRSEMNVSTLELGDSALYLCASSGTGDSPLHFGNGTRLTVT.

The chain joins TRBV27 to TRBJ2-5, with D uncertain. The germline CDR1 and CDR2 sequences are MNHEY and SMNVEV (reference sequence). Trimming left V 3 bases short and J 0 bases short, with 8 bases between. The CDR3 extends over 14 amino acids. CDR3 bases: TGTGCCAGCAGTTTGTACAGCGACCAAGAGACCCAGTACTTC. Its translation is CASSLYSDQETQYF.

This chain links TRBV9 with TRBJ1-6; tentatively, D is TRBD1 (5 bases). V lost 0 bases to trimming and J lost 9 bases, with 13 bases between them. This CDR3 comprises 15 residues. Germline CDR1 SGDLS, CDR2 YYNGEE. This CDR3 is CASSVVGDRSSPLHF. The CDR3, as DNA: TGTGCCAGCAGCGTAGTTGGTGACAGAAGTTCACCCCTCCACTTT.

The chain has TRBV10-3 and TRBJ2-5; D is possibly TRBD2 (6 bases). This CDR3 comprises 15 residues. Trimming removed 2 bases at V and 2 bases at J, with 12 bases between. CDR1 is ENHRY, CDR2 SYGVKD, per germline. The CDR3 here is CAISEGLTSQETQYF. CDR3 DNA sequence: TGTGCCATCAGTGAGGGATTGACTAGTCAAGAGACCCAGTACTTC.

This chain connects TRBV11-3 to TRBJ1-1, with 10 bases fitting TRBD1. CDR3 length equals 17 residues. The germline V gene encodes CDR1 SGHNT and CDR2 YENEEA. V shed 0 bases and J 3 bases; nucleotides not matched to a gene: 7. Here the CDR3 DNA reads TGTGCCAGCAGCTTAGATCAGACAGGGGGCAGGGACACTGAAGCTTTCTTT. It is translated as CASSLDQTGGRDTEAFF.

Details on this clone: Other DNA sequences in the sample encode the same CDR3. This chain uses TRBV9 with TRBJ2-4, with D uncertain. The CDR3 spans 15 residues. Germline-derived CDR1 and CDR2 are SGDLS and YYNGEE. V dropped 0 bases and J dropped 2 bases, with 9 bases sitting between them. For the CDR3, the DNA is TGTGCCAGCAGCGTAGCTACTGGGACCAAAAACATTCAGTACTTC. It specifies CASSVATGTKNIQYF.

The chain joins TRBV5-1 to TRBJ1-5; D gene ambiguous. Between the trimmed V and J ends, which lost 5 bases and 1 base, there was a span of 7 bases. The CDR3 totals 13 residues. Looked up from germline, CDR1 is SGHRS and CDR2 is YFSETQ. CDR3 DNA sequence: TGCGCCAGCAGAGAGGGCAGCAATCAGCCCCAGCATTTT. Protein sequence: CASREGSNQPQHF.

Worth noting for this clone: Other nucleotide sequences in the sample specify the same CDR3. The rearrangement uses TRBV2 and TRBJ2-2; D unresolved. The CDR3 runs 12 residues. CDR1 is SNHLY and CDR2 is FYNNEI in the germline V gene. The V and J ends lost 4 bases and 0 bases respectively, with 0 bases between them. In DNA form, the CDR3 reads TGTGCCAGCAGTGCGAACACCGGGGAGCTGTTTTTT. It codes for CASSANTGELFF.

V gene TRBV27 combines with J gene TRBJ1-1; no reliable D call. The ends were cut back, 6 bases at V and 3 bases at J, with 14 bases in the middle. Germline CDR1 MNHEY, CDR2 SMNVEV (reference sequence). The CDR3 is made up of 14 amino acids. The CDR3: CASRKGRDYTEAFF. For the CDR3, the DNA is TGTGCCAGCAGAAAAGGGAGAGACTACACTGAAGCTTTCTTT.

This chain links TRBV6-5 with TRBJ2-7; 9 bases match TRBD1. J gave up 6 bases and V 5 bases, and 8 bases lay outside the gene matches. Germline loops: CDR1 MNHEY, CDR2 SVGAGI. This CDR3 region has 14 residues. The CDR3 DNA is TGTGCCAGCAGTCGAGGGACAGGGTTTGTCGAGCAGTACTTC. Translation: CASSRGTGFVEQYF.

This clone has a single count. This sequence joins TRBV7-2 and TRBJ2-7; 9 positions match TRBD2. The CDR3 has 14 amino acids. V trimming: 5 bases; J trimming: 5 bases; junction bases outside the gene matches: 7. Looked up from germline, CDR1 is SGHTA and CDR2 is FQGNSA. CDR3 residues: CASSPGTSIHEQYF. As DNA, the CDR3 is TGTGCCAGCAGCCCAGGGACTAGCATTCACGAGCAGTACTTC.

The rearrangement joins TRBV18 to TRBJ2-3, with D possibly being TRBD2 (6 bases). CDR1 KGHSH and CDR2 LQKENI come from the germline V gene. V lost 2 bases to trimming and J lost 3 bases, with 9 bases between them. The CDR3 consists of 14 residues. CDR3 sequence: CASSPWGVTDTQYF. Here the CDR3 DNA reads TGTGCCAGCTCACCATGGGGGGTGACAGATACGCAGTATTTT.